This T cell receptor beta chain was sequenced for a study of OX40 agonist ivuxolimab in advanced cancers. Background on the whole study: The costimulatory receptor OX40 (CD134) was targeted by ivuxolimab, a fully human IgG2 agonistic monoclonal antibody. Peripheral TCRbeta sequencing aimed to test whether ivuxolimab altered TCR sequence diversity and caused clonal T-cell expansion. Three dose-escalation patients achieved partial responses, one with hepatocellular carcinoma and two with cutaneous melanoma. Of the roughly 52 dose-escalation patients, hepatocellular carcinoma was present in about 20, melanoma in around 15, renal cell carcinoma in 9 and head and neck cancer in 9. In the dose-escalation cohort, over 65% of patients were male, and the mean age was around 60 years, with a range of 23 to 79. Prior anti-PD-1, anti-PD-L1 or anti-CTLA-4 therapy was permitted, and checkpoint inhibitors had been received by about 37% of dose-escalation patients. Intravenous ivuxolimab was administered to patients every 2 weeks at six dose levels: 0.01, 0.1, 0.3, 1.5, 3 and 10 mg/kg. The monotherapy dose-escalation portion (N of about 50 patients) of the phase I ivuxolimab trial is reported in the paper.

Comments on this clone: There is no known antigen for this receptor. It has no much larger one-base neighbor in the sample; base qualities were not kept.

Patients with a history of autoimmune disease or receiving systemic immunosuppression were excluded from the trial. Peripheral blood for TCR sequencing was drawn from every dose cohort at baseline, at cycle 4 day 1 and at cycle 7 day 1. Samples came from an open-label, multicenter, first-in-human phase I dose-escalation trial of ivuxolimab. Adults with locally advanced or metastatic melanoma, renal cell carcinoma, hepatocellular carcinoma or head and neck squamous cell carcinoma were enrolled in the trial. CD4+ and CD8+ T cells were sorted separately from peripheral blood before TCR sequencing. Genomic DNA was extracted from sorted cells for sequencing of the TCRbeta CDR3 region. The immunoSEQ Assay was used to sequence the TCRbeta CDR3 regions. As stored in TCRdb, this immuneACCESS dataset retains in-frame rearrangements with V and J assigned. A fraction of the clones does not appear; measured against another copy, unresolved V genes explain less than half of the discrepancy, and the remainder lacks a known reason. The sample table contains tens of thousands of clones; only one count was recorded for 90% to 95% of them. Roughly 13% of the sample belongs to the ten largest clones.

General study outcomes and caveats: At doses of 0.1 to 3.0 mg/kg, clonal expansion of both CD4+ and CD8+ blood T cells was observed from baseline to week 6. The antigen specificity of the peripheral T cells that underwent clonal expansion was not determined. In the 0.1-3.0 mg/kg groups, partial responders had among the lowest normalized peripheral clonal expansion, particularly in CD8+ T cells. After ivuxolimab, expanded clones were on average more numerous among CD8+ T cells than among CD4+ T cells. Low levels of normalized T-cell clonal expansion were also seen in some nonresponding patients.

Material: CD4+ or CD8+ T cells sorted from blood, obtained in a trial of the OX40 agonist ivuxolimab. This TCR came from an adult with an advanced solid tumor such as melanoma, head and neck, liver or kidney cancer.

In nucleotides, the sequence is TGCGCCAGCAGCTTGGTTCGCACCGAGGATGAGCAGTTCTTC. The encoded protein is CASSLVRTEDEQFF. Recombination linked TRBV5-1 to TRBJ2-1, with the D gene call left open. The germline V gene provides CDR1 SGHRS and CDR2 YFSETQ. There are 14 amino acids in the CDR3, from cysteine to phenylalanine inclusive. The DNA shown is the 42-base CDR3, in frame from base 1. Trimming at the junction amounts to 0 bases on V and 8 bases on J, and the germline ends lie 12 bases apart.